The rows below give T cell receptor beta chains drawn from one sample of a study of CD8+ T cells in alopecia areata. Produced via immunoSEQ multiplex PCR; TCRdb's table is partial and in-frame only. Of 150,000 to 200,000 clones detected, around 50% appear once; the ten largest clones hold approximately 15%. This material consisted of CD4+ T cells sorted from blood, taken at week 0. These receptors were collected from a human donor with alopecia areata. Both conserved end residues are trimmed from each CDR3. The order of the fields is D gene, CDR3 length, V gene, CDR3 protein. A D gene is named only where the DNA matches it firmly.

NA,11,TRBV2,ASTTEYQETQY
TRBD1,13,TRBV7-9,ASSFGTGGRDTQY
NA,13,TRBV9,ASSPTGVTGYGYT
NA,10,TRBV19,ASSGGHYEQY
NA,10,TRBV6-6,ASSYMSETQY
NA,13,TRBV15,ATSRARQASSGYT
NA,12,TRBV27,ASSFPGFNSPLH
NA,12,TRBV30,AWSVPVANYGYT
TRBD2,9,TRBV10-3,AISYGGEQY
NA,16,TRBV15,ATSRDSEGSFSGSGYT
NA,10,TRBV30,AWSDGGTEAF
NA,11,TRBV14,ASSRYGTYEQY
NA,14,TRBV6-5,ASSYIAGGINYGYT
NA,11,TRBV6-6,ASSSGASYEQY
TRBD1,15,TRBV7-6,ASSLDPSSGGNSPLH
NA,10,TRBV30,AWSAASDTQY
NA,10,TRBV6-1,ASSEEAYGYT
NA,9,TRBV19,ASSRKNIQY
NA,11,TRBV11-3,ASSLGTKETQY
NA,10,TRBV6-5,ASSRPQETQY
NA,10,TRBV30,AWSVRGSPLH
TRBD1,12,TRBV7-2,ASSIQGVGTEAF
NA,11,TRBV30,AWSLRWQETQY
NA,12,TRBV29-1,SARQAGTNTEAF
NA,14,TRBV27,ASSFLPVSGANVLT
NA,9,TRBV30,AWSKADTQY
NA,12,TRBV6-1,ASSGGQRPDTQY
NA,11,TRBV30,AWSSQIGQPQH